Below are 30 T cell receptor beta chains sequenced from a single sample in a study of T cell responses to AZD1222 COVID-19 vaccine. Produced via immunoSEQ multiplex PCR; TCRdb's table is partial and in-frame only. The sample yields 200,000 or so clones, around 87% seen once. The material was peripheral blood, obtained on day 0 of MenACWY control vaccination. These receptors all stem from an adult in good health.

The chain combines TRBV4-1 with TRBJ2-5; 7 nucleotides align to TRBD1. Germline V gene data show CDR1 as MGHRA and CDR2 as YSYEKL. The CDR3 length is 16 residues. J was trimmed by 1 base and V by 2 bases; bases with no gene match: 7. CDR3 protein: CASSQNPGTAQETQYF. In DNA, the CDR3 is TGCGCCAGCAGCCAAAACCCCGGGACAGCCCAAGAGACCCAGTACTTC.

The V gene is TRBV4-1, the J gene TRBJ2-7, with TRBD2 identical over 9 bases. J gave up 5 bases and V 7 bases, and 3 bases lay outside the gene matches. From germline, CDR1 is MGHRA and CDR2 YSYEKL. The CDR3 totals 12 residues. The CDR3 nucleotides read TGCGCCAGCACGACTAGCGGTGACGAGCAGTACTTC. This gives the protein CASTTSGDEQYF.

This clone came up once. The V call is TRBV6-5, the J call TRBJ2-1; 8 positions agree with TRBD2. The germline V gene encodes CDR1 MNHEY and CDR2 SVGAGI. The CDR3 covers 16 residues. The trim removed 0 bases at V and 4 bases at J, leaving 5 bases unmatched. The CDR3: CASSYSWRGEYNEQFF. The CDR3 DNA reads TGTGCCAGCAGTTACTCGTGGCGGGGGGAGTACAATGAGCAGTTCTTC.

V and J are TRBV5-1 and TRBJ2-7; no firm D call. CDR1 and CDR2 from the germline V gene are SGHRS and YFSETQ. The CDR3 is 13 residues long. V lost 2 bases, J lost 1 base, and 7 bases lay in between. CDR3: CASSFGNSYEQYF. The CDR3, as DNA: TGCGCCAGCAGCTTCGGTAATTCCTACGAGCAGTACTTC.

This clone occurred a few times. The rearrangement links TRBV28 to TRBJ1-6; 7 bases map to TRBD1. The trim removed 5 bases at V and 17 bases at J, leaving 15 bases unmatched. There are 14 residues in the CDR3. Per germline, CDR1 MDHEN and CDR2 SYDVKM. CDR3 in DNA: TGTGCCAGCAGTCGACAGGGACTAAAGGGGCGCGTCCACTTT. It translates to CASSRQGLKGRVHF.

J is TRBJ1-3 and V is TRBV24-1; D is possibly TRBD1 (5 bases). Germline CDR1 is KGHDR and CDR2 is SFDVKD. Trimming stripped 6 bases from V and 8 bases from J, with 7 bases between. The CDR3 is made up of 11 amino acids. The CDR3 DNA reads TGTGCCACCAGTACAGGTGACACCATATATTTT. Protein product: CATSTGDTIYF.

V is TRBV28 and J is TRBJ1-1; 10 nucleotides line up with TRBD1. CDR1 MDHEN and CDR2 SYDVKM come from the germline V gene. This CDR3 comprises 14 residues. V lost 7 bases, J lost 6 bases, and 8 bases stayed unmatched. The CDR3 sequence: CASTGDRGSSEAFF. CDR3 sequence (DNA): TGTGCCAGCACAGGGGACAGGGGCTCTTCTGAAGCTTTCTTT.

This clone was counted only a few times. The CDR3 here is CASSLGGDSYEQYF. CDR3 sequence (DNA): TGTGCCAGCAGCTTAGGAGGGGACTCCTACGAGCAGTACTTC. V is TRBV11-3 and J is TRBJ2-7; either TRBD1 or TRBD2 may fit D (5 bases each). CDR3 length: 14 amino acids. The V end was cut by 1 base, the J end by 0 bases, with 7 bases between. Germline V gene data show CDR1 as SGHNT and CDR2 as YENEEA. Drawing the rest from reference TRBV11-3 and TRBJ2-7, the complete variable domain is EAGVVQSPRYKIIEKKQPVAFWCNPISGHNTLYWYLQNLGQGPELLIRYENEEAVDDSQLPKDRFSAERLKGVDSTLKIQPAELGDSAVYLCASSLGGDSYEQYFGPGTRLTVT.

This chain joins TRBV9 and TRBJ2-7, with 9 nucleotides matching TRBD1. CDR1 and CDR2 from the germline V gene are SGDLS and YYNGEE. This CDR3 has 15 amino acids. V was clipped by 0 bases and J by 2 bases; unmatched bases: 3. CDR3: CASSVAGTGPYEQYF. As DNA, the CDR3 is TGTGCCAGCAGCGTAGCCGGGACAGGGCCCTACGAGCAGTACTTC.

The rearrangement links TRBV29-1 to TRBJ1-3; D possibly corresponds to TRBD1 (6 bases). Germline V CDR1 and CDR2: SQVTM, ANQGSEA. The CDR3 consists of 12 residues. The V end was cut by 6 bases, the J end by 6 bases, with 12 bases between. The CDR3 DNA reads as TGCAGCGTGGTCCAGGGGTTAAACACCATATATTTT. It translates to CSVVQGLNTIYF.

The chain uses TRBV5-6 and TRBJ2-3, with unresolved D. Between the trimmed V and J ends, which lost 4 bases and 4 bases, there was a span of 10 bases. Germline V CDR1 and CDR2: SGHDT, YYEEEE. The CDR3 length is 13 residues. CDR3 loop: CASSPELADTQYF. In nucleotides, the CDR3 is TGTGCCAGCAGCCCGGAATTGGCAGATACGCAGTATTTT.

The CDR3 DNA sequence: TGTGCCAGCAGCTCGAGGAACACTGAAGCTTTCTTT. It encodes CASSSRNTEAFF. This chain uses TRBV7-9 with TRBJ1-1; D unresolved. V was clipped by 4 bases and J by 1 base, with 4 bases between them. The CDR3 is 12 residues long. The germline CDR1 and CDR2 sequences are SEHNR and FQNEAQ (reference sequence).

Concerning this clone: Within the sample, other DNA sequences also encode this same CDR3. This chain uses TRBV7-2 with TRBJ2-7; 11 nucleotides agree with TRBD2. The CDR3 sequence is 15 residues long. Trimming at V came to 5 bases and at J to 2 bases, leaving 5 bases not matched to a gene. CDR1 and CDR2 (germline): SGHTA, FQGNSA. Here the CDR3 reads CASSLTSGGPYEQYF. CDR3 in DNA: TGTGCCAGCAGCCTCACTAGCGGGGGCCCCTACGAGCAGTACTTC. Drawing the rest from reference TRBV7-2 and TRBJ2-7, the complete variable domain is GAGVSQSPSNKVTEKGKDVELRCDPISGHTALYWYRQSLGQGLEFLIYFQGNSAPDKSGLPSDRFSAERTGGSVSTLTIQRTQQEDSAVYLCASSLTSGGPYEQYFGPGTRLTVT.

This sequence joins TRBV18 and TRBJ1-5, with D perhaps matching TRBD1 (5 bases). This CDR3 spans 14 amino acids. Germline CDR1 is KGHSH and CDR2 is LQKENI. V was shortened by 2 bases and J by 5 bases, with 10 bases between the two germline ends. This CDR3 is CASSPSGVYQPQHF. As DNA, the CDR3 is TGTGCCAGCTCACCATCGGGGGTGTATCAGCCCCAGCATTTT.

CDR3 nucleotide sequence: TGCGCCAGCAGCAGTACCGGGACTAGCGGGCTGTGGGAGACCCAGTACTTC. Its protein product is CASSSTGTSGLWETQYF. The V and J genes are TRBV5-1 and TRBJ2-5, with 12 bases that match TRBD2. Germline CDR1 reads SGHRS; CDR2 reads YFSETQ. The CDR3 covers 17 residues. The J segment lost 5 bases and the V segment lost 4 bases, leaving 12 bases of the junction unmatched.

V and J are TRBV18 and TRBJ1-5; D call uncertain. The CDR3 contains 15 residues. CDR1 is KGHSH, CDR2 LQKENI, per germline. Trimming removed 3 bases at V and 0 bases at J, with 9 bases between. The CDR3 nucleotides are TGTGCCAGCTCACCCAGTTTTCCTAGCAATCAGCCCCAGCATTTT. It codes for CASSPSFPSNQPQHF. The full variable domain, completed using reference TRBV18 and TRBJ1-5, is NAGVMQNPRHLVRRRGQEARLRCSPMKGHSHVYWYRQLPEEGLKFMVYLQKENIIDESGMPKERFSAEFPKEGPSILRIQQVVRGDSAAYFCASSPSFPSNQPQHFGDGTRLSIL.

The chain carries TRBV6-6 and TRBJ1-1; the D gene is possibly TRBD1 (5 bases). V was pared by 5 bases and J by 1 base, with 14 bases between. CDR3 length equals 15 residues. Germline V gene data show CDR1 as MNHNY and CDR2 as SVGAGI (reference sequence). CDR3 DNA sequence: TGTGCCAGCAGTCTCCGGGGCCTTCCGAACACTGAAGCTTTCTTT. This sequence encodes CASSLRGLPNTEAFF.

The V and J genes are TRBV28 and TRBJ1-2, with TRBD1 as a possible D gene (5 bases). V dropped 10 bases and J dropped 0 bases, with 15 bases sitting between them. CDR3 length: 14 residues. The germline V gene encodes CDR1 MDHEN and CDR2 SYDVKM. The CDR3 coding sequence is TGTGCCACCCCGTCCGGACAAACTAACTATGGCTACACCTTC. Translation gives CATPSGQTNYGYTF.

This rearrangement joins TRBV11-2 to TRBJ2-1; 15 bases match TRBD2. The CDR3 runs to 15 residues. CDR1 is SGHAT and CDR2 is FQNNGV in the germline V gene. V shed 3 bases, J shed 9 bases, and the junction held 3 bases outside the gene matches. The CDR3 here is CASSFSGLAGGEQFF. In DNA form, the CDR3 reads TGTGCCAGCAGCTTTTCGGGACTAGCGGGAGGTGAGCAGTTCTTC.

This clone was detected only once. The chain is built from TRBV6-5 and TRBJ1-3; D might be TRBD1 (6 bases). CDR1 MNHEY and CDR2 SVGAGI come from the germline V gene. The CDR3 spans 13 residues. The CDR3 DNA follows: TGTGCGGCGCAGGGAACAGGGCGGTACACCATATATTTT. It codes for CAAQGTGRYTIYF.

This chain uses TRBV6-6 with TRBJ2-2, with D maybe TRBD1 (5 bases). The CDR3 loop spans 15 amino acids. Germline V gives CDR1 MNHNY, CDR2 SVGAGI (reference sequence). The germline V and J ends were trimmed by 2 bases and 5 bases, with 12 bases remaining between them. CDR3 residues: CASSYNPGQTGELFF. The CDR3 nucleotides read TGTGCCAGCAGTTACAACCCTGGACAAACCGGGGAGCTGTTTTTT.

This chain joins TRBV27 and TRBJ1-5; 9 positions match TRBD1. The CDR3 contains 16 residues. Per germline, CDR1 MNHEY and CDR2 SMNVEV (reference sequence). The junction had 9 bases not matched to a gene; V was cut back by 5 bases and J by 4 bases. CDR3 in DNA: TGTGCCAGCAGTCCTCTACAGGGGGCTGGGAATCAGCCCCAGCATTTT. Translating it yields CASSPLQGAGNQPQHF.

The chain recombines TRBV7-2 with TRBJ2-7, with 8 bases lining up with TRBD1. The length of the CDR3 is 15 residues. Trimming removed 5 bases from V and 1 base from J; junction bases left unmatched: 7. Germline V gene sequence: CDR1 SGHTA, CDR2 FQGNSA. CDR3 nucleotide sequence: TGTGCCAGCAGCGCCTCCGGGACAGGATCCTACGAGCAGTACTTC. Its translation: CASSASGTGSYEQYF.

J is TRBJ1-6 and V is TRBV7-9, with D perhaps matching TRBD1 (5 bases). This CDR3 is built from 16 residues. V was trimmed by 5 bases and J by 9 bases, leaving 20 bases between them. Per the germline V gene, CDR1 is SEHNR and CDR2 is FQNEAQ (reference sequence). Here the CDR3 reads CASSDSQGQGFSPLHF. Written as DNA, the CDR3 is TGTGCCAGCAGCGACTCGCAGGGCCAGGGATTTTCACCCCTCCACTTT.

V and J are TRBV30 and TRBJ1-1; D is ambiguous. CDR3 length equals 12 residues. V was shortened by 0 bases and J by 5 bases, with 7 bases between the two germline ends. Germline assignment: CDR1 GTSNPN and CDR2 SVGIG (reference sequence). The CDR3 here is CAWSVRGTEAFF. CDR3 DNA sequence: TGTGCCTGGAGTGTACGCGGGACTGAAGCTTTCTTT.

V gene TRBV4-1 combines with J gene TRBJ2-1; 7 bases align to TRBD2. After removal of 4 bases from V and 1 base from J, the junction contained 7 bases not matched to a gene. CDR3 length: 16 amino acids. The germline V gene has CDR1 MGHRA and CDR2 YSYEKL. The CDR3 sequence: CASSLLLAPSYNEQFF. Written as DNA, the CDR3 is TGCGCCAGCAGCCTACTACTAGCGCCTTCCTACAATGAGCAGTTCTTC.

This sequence joins TRBV15 and TRBJ1-5, with 12 bases lining up with TRBD1. The CDR3 has 16 residues. Germline trimming cut 8 bases from V and 5 bases from J; bases unmatched to any gene: 10. The V gene's germline CDR1 is LNHNV and CDR2 YYDKDF (reference sequence). For the CDR3, the DNA is TGTGCCACCCGTGAGGGGGGGACAGGGGGCCATCAGCCCCAGCATTTT. Protein: CATREGGTGGHQPQHF.

The chain recombines TRBV18 with TRBJ1-1; D gene unclear. This CDR3 has 13 amino acids. The germline gives CDR1 KGHSH, CDR2 LQKENI. Trimming stripped 3 bases from V and 1 base from J, with 6 bases between. CDR3 nucleotides: TGTGCCAGCTCACCCCCCAAGAACACTGAAGCTTTCTTT. This sequence encodes CASSPPKNTEAFF.

The chain combines TRBV21-1 with TRBJ1-4; the D call in the table, TRBD1, was not verified against the DNA. TRBV21-1 is flagged as a pseudogene. The length of the CDR3 is 17 residues. In DNA, the CDR3 is TGTGCCAGCAGCCGGAACATAGTTCAGGGGGACGATGAAAAACTGTTTTTT. It specifies CASSRNIVQGDDEKLFF.

The rearrangement uses TRBV24-1 and TRBJ2-1, with D possibly being TRBD2 (6 bases). Trimming shortened V by 5 bases and J by 2 bases, and 12 bases separated the two germline ends. This CDR3 is built from 15 residues. Germline values: CDR1 KGHDR, CDR2 SFDVKD. The CDR3, as DNA: TGTGCCACCAGTGGCCATGCGGGGACCTACAATGAGCAGTTCTTC. Protein product: CATSGHAGTYNEQFF.